Reported below is one T cell receptor (beta chain). Antigen unknown. This may stem from a read error, because a much larger clone lies one nucleotide away. CDR1 and CDR2 from the germline V gene are MGHRA and YSYEKL. V was trimmed by 1 base and J by 5 bases, leaving 9 bases between them. The CDR3 consists of 15 residues. Full-length variable regions came from constant-region reverse primers plus semi-nested Nested Universal Primer A PCR. TCRdb passed the 5' RACE reads through MiXCR, listing each CDR3 protein once. The table has approximately 5,000 distinct CDR3 sequences, 30% to 40% seen once. Study findings and constraints: Greatest tumor Treg TCR overlap was with tumor naive CD4+ cells.

The source is a female donor with breast cancer. Sequencing was carried out using memory CD4+ T cells sorted from a lymph node. Regarding subset: memory CD4+ T cells, CD4+CD45RO+CD25-. The V and J genes are TRBV4-1 and TRBJ1-6, with D unclear. In DNA, the CDR3 is TGCGCCAGCAGCCAAGCCCCTCTAAATAATTCACCCCTCCACTTT. It specifies CASSQAPLNNSPLHF.